These 30 T cell receptor beta chains were all obtained from the same sample, sequenced in a study of cytomegalovirus exposure and HLA in healthy donors. The PCR employed 60 Vbeta primers together with 13 Jbeta primers. Some clones are missing from TCRdb's copy, which holds only in-frame ones; the method was immunoSEQ multiplex PCR. The table includes roughly 130,000 clones, about three quarters detected once. The sequencing input was PBMCs. These receptors were taken from a woman aged 60-70 years in good health and CMV-seropositive.

V and J are TRBV13 and TRBJ1-6; 7 bases match TRBD1. CDR3 length: 17 residues. The germline gives CDR1 PRHDT, CDR2 FYEKMQ (reference sequence). V lost 3 bases, J lost 9 bases, and 14 bases stayed unmatched. CDR3 sequence reads: CASSFSWGTVGGSPLHF. The DNA for the CDR3 is TGTGCCAGCAGCTTCTCTTGGGGGACAGTAGGGGGTTCACCCCTCCACTTT.

This clone was observed a single time. The chain couples TRBV2 to TRBJ2-3; no firm D call. The CDR3 sequence is 14 residues long. Germline loops: CDR1 SNHLY, CDR2 FYNNEI. V lost 3 bases to trimming and J lost 0 bases, with 7 bases between them. CDR3 DNA sequence: TGTGCCAGCAGTGAGACACCTAGCACAGATACGCAGTATTTT. This sequence encodes CASSETPSTDTQYF.

The chain carries TRBV13 and TRBJ2-3, with TRBD2 identical over 14 bases. V dropped 4 bases and J dropped 2; count of bases not matched to a gene: 11. This CDR3 is 19 amino acids long. Germline lookup yields CDR1 PRHDT and CDR2 FYEKMQ (reference sequence). The CDR3 nucleotides are TGTGCCAGCAGCTCCTCGAAGACTAGCGGGGGGGCCTTCACAGATACGCAGTATTTT. This gives the protein CASSSSKTSGGAFTDTQYF.

The V and J genes are TRBV19 and TRBJ1-3, with D maybe TRBD1 (5 bases). This CDR3 has 15 amino acids. Germline-derived CDR1 and CDR2 are LNHDA and SQIVND (reference sequence). Trimming stripped 5 bases from V and 0 bases from J, with 11 bases between. The DNA for the CDR3 is TGTGCCAGTAGTCAGGGACTCCTCTCTGGAAACACCATATATTTT. Translating it yields CASSQGLLSGNTIYF.

This clone was seen only a few times. The rearrangement uses TRBV7-8 and TRBJ1-1, with D perhaps TRBD1 (6 bases). The CDR3 totals 11 residues. V gave up 3 bases and J gave up 8 bases, with 7 bases separating them. Per the germline V gene, CDR1 is SGHVS and CDR2 is FQNEAQ. The CDR3 is CASSLDSEAFF. The CDR3 coding sequence is TGTGCCAGCAGCTTGGACAGCGAAGCTTTCTTT.

The rearrangement joins TRBV14 to TRBJ2-1; tentatively, D is TRBD2 (5 bases). This CDR3 has 14 residues. V was cut by 8 bases and J by 6 bases, with 17 bases left in between. The germline CDR1 and CDR2 sequences are SGHDN and FVKESK. The CDR3 sequence is CASGLGGLFNEQFF. The CDR3 DNA sequence: TGTGCCAGCGGACTCGGTGGTCTATTCAATGAGCAGTTCTTC. The full variable domain, in which reference TRBV14 and TRBJ2-1 provide the parts outside the CDR3, is EAGVTQFPSHSVIEKGQTVTLRCDPISGHDNLYWYRRVMGKEIKFLLHFVKESKQDESGMPNNRFLAERTGGTYSTLKVQPAELEDSGVYFCASGLGGLFNEQFFGPGTRLTVL.

The chain joins TRBV2 to TRBJ2-1; D is perhaps TRBD2 (6 bases). Germline CDR1 and CDR2: SNHLY and FYNNEI. With 10 bases removed from V and 9 bases from J, the gap between germline ends came to 10 bases. The CDR3 is 10 amino acids. This CDR3 is CATGGSEQFF. Here the CDR3 DNA reads TGTGCCACTGGAGGGTCTGAGCAGTTCTTC.

The rearrangement links TRBV7-8 to TRBJ1-2; D unclear. V was clipped by 4 bases and J by 4 bases, with 19 bases between them. CDR1 SGHVS and CDR2 FQNEAQ come from the germline V gene. The CDR3 has 16 amino acids. In nucleotides, the CDR3 is TGTGCCAGCAGCTACAAGCGAGCCGGGTTATCCTATGGCTACACCTTC. Protein: CASSYKRAGLSYGYTF.

J is TRBJ1-6 and V is TRBV7-8, with 9 bases lining up with TRBD1. CDR1 is SGHVS and CDR2 is FQNEAQ in the germline V gene. This CDR3 comprises 14 residues. The V and J ends lost 6 bases and 9 bases, in that order; junction bases with no gene match: 6. The CDR3 reads CASSRDRAGSPLHF. CDR3 sequence (DNA): TGTGCCAGCAGTCGGGACAGGGCGGGTTCACCCCTCCACTTT.

Notes on this clone: Other DNA sequences in the same sample also yield this CDR3. J is TRBJ2-5 and V is TRBV5-1; 16 nucleotides match TRBD2. The CDR3 loop spans 16 amino acids. Germline assignment: CDR1 SGHRS and CDR2 YFSETQ. The V and J ends lost 4 bases and 2 bases, in that order; junction bases with no gene match: 2. The CDR3 nucleotides read TGCGCCAGCAGCCTGGGACTAGCGGGGGGGCAAGAGACCCAGTACTTC. This translates into CASSLGLAGGQETQYF.

This rearrangement joins TRBV29-1 to TRBJ2-2; TRBD2 is a possible D gene (5 bases). Germline CDR1 is SQVTM and CDR2 is ANQGSEA. The V end lost 2 bases, the J end lost 1 base, and 14 bases lay between the germline ends. This CDR3 is built from 16 residues. CDR3 nucleotides: TGCAGCGTTGAAAGTAAGGGAGAGCTGAACACCGGGGAGCTGTTTTTT. Translation gives CSVESKGELNTGELFF.

The chain is built from TRBV4-1 and TRBJ1-5; D gene unclear. From germline, CDR1 is MGHRA and CDR2 YSYEKL. The V end was cut by 4 bases, the J end by 3 bases, with 7 bases between. The CDR3 sequence is 13 residues long. CDR3 region: CASSPTPNQPQHF. CDR3 bases: TGCGCCAGCAGCCCTACTCCCAATCAGCCCCAGCATTTT.

The chain joins TRBV2 to TRBJ1-5, with TRBD1 matching over 8 bases. Germline trimming cut 8 bases from V and 0 bases from J; bases unmatched to any gene: 6. This CDR3 has 15 residues. Germline V lookup: CDR1 SNHLY, CDR2 FYNNEI. DNA of the CDR3: TGTGCCAGCGGTGGGACAGGATATAGCAATCAGCCCCAGCATTTT. Its protein product is CASGGTGYSNQPQHF.

This sequence joins TRBV7-9 and TRBJ2-5, with a tentative D call TRBD1 (7 bases). The V gene's germline CDR1 is SEHNR and CDR2 FQNEAQ (reference sequence). V lost 5 bases to trimming and J lost 4 bases, with 11 bases between them. This CDR3 spans 13 amino acids. This CDR3 is CASSRGTAETQYF. The CDR3 DNA follows: TGTGCCAGCAGCCGGGGGACAGCAGAGACCCAGTACTTC.

The genes are TRBV9 and TRBJ1-1; D might be TRBD1 (6 bases). Trimming removed 3 bases from V and 0 bases from J, with 9 bases in between. There are 14 residues in the CDR3. Looked up from germline, CDR1 is SGDLS and CDR2 is YYNGEE. CDR3 DNA sequence: TGTGCCAGCAGCGCCGGACAGCTGAACACTGAAGCTTTCTTT. Residues: CASSAGQLNTEAFF.

This chain uses TRBV7-2 with TRBJ2-7; D might be TRBD2 (5 bases). Per germline, CDR1 SGHTA and CDR2 FQGNSA. Trimming shortened V by 1 base and J by 2 bases, and 9 bases separated the two germline ends. The CDR3 runs to 14 residues. The CDR3 DNA sequence: TGTGCCAGCAGCTTAGAGGCGGGCCCCTACGAGCAGTACTTC. Residues: CASSLEAGPYEQYF.

This chain links TRBV11-2 with TRBJ2-5, with TRBD2 matching 12 bases. CDR3 length: 16 amino acids. J was trimmed by 4 bases and V by 8 bases; bases with no gene match: 11. Germline values: CDR1 SGHAT, CDR2 FQNNGV. This CDR3 reads CASLRTPSGRGETQYF. CDR3 DNA: TGTGCCAGCCTACGGACCCCTAGCGGGAGGGGAGAGACCCAGTACTTC.

This clone was seen only a few times. The chain joins TRBV11-2 to TRBJ1-4, with 7 bases that match TRBD1. The V gene's germline CDR1 is SGHAT and CDR2 FQNNGV. The CDR3 has 16 amino acids. With V trimmed by 5 bases and J by 3 bases, 9 bases remained unmatched. The CDR3 nucleotides read TGTGCCAGCAGCCGACACGGGACAGCGGCTAATGAAAAACTGTTTTTT. Protein sequence: CASSRHGTAANEKLFF.

The chain is built from TRBV7-9 and TRBJ2-7; 9 nucleotides match TRBD1. The CDR3 runs to 16 residues. V shed 0 bases, J shed 1 base, and the junction held 4 bases outside the gene matches. The germline V gene encodes CDR1 SEHNR and CDR2 FQNEAQ (reference sequence). The CDR3 coding sequence is TGTGCCAGCAGCTTAGCCCGGGACAGGGCTTCCTACGAGCAGTACTTC. Residues: CASSLARDRASYEQYF.

This clone came up a few times. The chain links TRBV29-1 to TRBJ1-3; TRBD1 matches 7 bases. Trimming removed 4 bases from V and 0 bases from J; junction bases left unmatched: 3. Germline-derived CDR1 and CDR2 are SQVTM and ANQGSEA. The CDR3 contains 14 residues. CDR3: CSVGTGNSGNTIYF. In nucleotides, the CDR3 is TGCAGCGTTGGGACAGGAAACTCTGGAAACACCATATATTTT. Full variable domain (remainder filled in from reference TRBV29-1 and TRBJ1-3): SAVISQKPSRDICQRGTSLTIQCQVDSQVTMMFWYRQQPGQSLTLIATANQGSEATYESGFVIDKFPISRPNLTFSTLTVSNMSPEDSSIYLCSVGTGNSGNTIYFGEGSWLTVV.

This chain connects TRBV6-1 to TRBJ1-1; D is ambiguous. Trimming shortened V by 6 bases and J by 6 bases, and 11 bases separated the two germline ends. CDR1 is MNHNS and CDR2 is SASEGT in the germline V gene. This CDR3 is built from 12 residues. In nucleotides, the CDR3 is TGTGCCAGCAGATTCAGGAATTCTGAAGCTTTCTTT. Translation gives CASRFRNSEAFF.

The rearrangement uses TRBV6-1 and TRBJ1-2; D is undetermined. The V end lost 0 bases, the J end lost 8 bases, and 19 bases lay between the germline ends. Germline CDR1 is MNHNS and CDR2 is SASEGT. The CDR3 runs to 16 residues. For the CDR3, the DNA is TGTGCCAGCAGTGAAGCCCAAGCCTCCTCATGGCGGGGCTACACCTTC. Translation: CASSEAQASSWRGYTF.

CDR3 sequence (DNA): TGTGCCACCAGCAGAGAAGGGACAGACAATCAGCCCCAGCATTTT. As protein: CATSREGTDNQPQHF. This chain joins TRBV15 and TRBJ1-5, with TRBD1 matching over 7 bases. Germline CDR1 is LNHNV and CDR2 is YYDKDF (reference sequence). The CDR3 totals 15 residues. The junction had 2 bases not matched to a gene; V was cut back by 0 bases and J by 3 bases.

Notes on this clone: Other DNA sequences in this sample translate to the same CDR3. J is TRBJ2-1 and V is TRBV9; 10 nucleotides align to TRBD2. J was trimmed by 7 bases and V by 3 bases; bases with no gene match: 7. Germline V gene data show CDR1 as SGDLS and CDR2 as YYNGEE. The CDR3 extends over 15 amino acids. Here the CDR3 reads CASSASGGATNEQFF. Here the CDR3 DNA reads TGTGCCAGCAGCGCCAGCGGGGGGGCGACGAATGAGCAGTTCTTC.

V is TRBV5-1 and J is TRBJ2-1; TRBD1 matches at 8 bases. Germline V gives CDR1 SGHRS, CDR2 YFSETQ. The CDR3 length is 16 residues. Trimming at V came to 0 bases and at J to 2 bases, leaving 4 bases not matched to a gene. CDR3 sequence reads: CASSLEGDRTYNEQFF. CDR3 coding DNA: TGCGCCAGCAGCTTGGAAGGGGACAGGACCTACAATGAGCAGTTCTTC.

The gene calls are TRBV6-1 and TRBJ2-7, with TRBD2 matching 8 bases. The CDR3 is made up of 16 amino acids. Germline lookup yields CDR1 MNHNS and CDR2 SASEGT. Germline trimming cut 2 bases from V and 6 bases from J; bases unmatched to any gene: 12. CDR3: CASSEPRTSTPGEQYF. The CDR3 DNA is TGTGCCAGCAGTGAACCCAGGACTAGCACCCCGGGCGAGCAGTACTTC.

This clone has a single count. The rearrangement links TRBV9 to TRBJ2-2; D gene uncertain. The CDR3 totals 14 residues. Germline V gene sequence: CDR1 SGDLS, CDR2 YYNGEE. V lost 3 bases to trimming and J lost 2 bases, with 8 bases between them. For the CDR3, the DNA is TGTGCCAGCAGCGGGCCGATAAACACCGGGGAGCTGTTTTTT. Translated: CASSGPINTGELFF.

This clone occurred once. CDR3 amino acids: CASSATSGAAADTQYF. The CDR3 DNA is TGTGCCAGCAGCGCGACTAGCGGGGCGGCCGCAGATACGCAGTATTTT. The chain uses TRBV7-8 and TRBJ2-3; 11 bases agree with TRBD2. There are 16 residues in the CDR3. J gave up 4 bases and V 5 bases, and 8 bases lay outside the gene matches. Germline lookup yields CDR1 SGHVS and CDR2 FQNEAQ.

The rearrangement joins TRBV5-1 to TRBJ2-2, with 9 nucleotides matching TRBD2. CDR1 and CDR2 from the germline V gene are SGHRS and YFSETQ. After removal of 2 bases from V and 4 bases from J, the junction contained 6 bases not matched to a gene. The CDR3 has 16 amino acids. The CDR3 loop reads CASSFGGGATTGELFF. The CDR3 DNA follows: TGCGCCAGCAGCTTTGGCGGGGGGGCGACCACCGGGGAGCTGTTTTTT.

V usage is TRBV9 and J usage is TRBJ2-1, with 7 nucleotides matching TRBD1. The CDR3 is 15 residues long. The V gene's germline CDR1 is SGDLS and CDR2 YYNGEE. J gave up 2 bases and V 3 bases, and 5 bases lay outside the gene matches. Here the CDR3 reads CASSGDRATYNEQFF. CDR3 DNA: TGTGCCAGCAGCGGCGACAGGGCTACCTACAATGAGCAGTTCTTC.